Below, 11 T cell receptor beta chains from the same sample are listed, as sequenced in a study of beta chain features in type 1 diabetes. The entirety of the isolated RNA underwent reverse transcription, so expressed TCRB transcripts were sequenced. Clones were sequenced by immunoSEQ multiplex PCR, and TCRdb holds only the in-frame ones, with some missing. Of about 620,000 clones listed, roughly 16% were seen once; the top ten hold around 0.1%. The sequencing input was naive CD4+ T cells from blood. These receptors were collected from a man aged 18 to 30 in good health.

The chain couples TRBV19 to TRBJ1-5; TRBD1 agrees at 8 bases. V lost 3 bases and J lost 3; bases outside the gene matches: 7. Germline V lookup: CDR1 LNHDA, CDR2 SQIVND (reference sequence). This CDR3 is built from 16 residues. The CDR3 reads CASSILAGGFNQPQHF. The CDR3 nucleotides are TGTGCCAGTAGTATTCTGGCAGGGGGCTTCAATCAGCCCCAGCATTTT.

In its sample, this clone was seen a few times. The genes are TRBV11-3 and TRBJ2-5; 10 bases agree with TRBD2. The length of the CDR3 is 16 residues. Trimming cost V 5 bases and J 1 base; bases outside gene matches: 7. Germline loops: CDR1 SGHNT, CDR2 YENEEA. The CDR3 bases are TGTGCCAGCAGCCCGAGGACTAGCGGAACCCAAGAGACCCAGTACTTC. It is translated as CASSPRTSGTQETQYF.

A word on this clone: This specimen includes other DNA sequences encoding the same CDR3. The J gene is TRBJ1-4, the V gene TRBV10-3; no clear D. Deletions cut 6 bases from V and 4 bases from J, with 3 bases between. CDR3 size: 11 residues. The germline CDR1 and CDR2 sequences are ENHRY and SYGVKD. The CDR3 DNA follows: TGTGCCATCAGCAGTAATGAAAAACTGTTTTTT. Translation gives CAISSNEKLFF.

The table lists this clone with a few counts. The chain is built from TRBV5-4 and TRBJ1-2; possibly TRBD1 for D (6 bases). Per the germline V gene, CDR1 is SGHNT and CDR2 is YYREEE (reference sequence). This CDR3 has 14 amino acids. Trimming cost V 2 bases and J 0 bases, with 8 bases left between them. CDR3 nucleotide sequence: TGTGCCAGCAGCTTACAGGGAGCTAACTATGGCTACACCTTC. It codes for CASSLQGANYGYTF.

This sequence joins TRBV9 and TRBJ1-3; D remains unclear. Deletions cut 0 bases from V and 0 bases from J, with 13 bases between. Germline loops: CDR1 SGDLS, CDR2 YYNGEE. CDR3 length: 17 residues. The CDR3 spells CASSVDPRATSGNTIYF. The CDR3 DNA reads as TGTGCCAGCAGCGTAGACCCCAGAGCAACCTCTGGAAACACCATATATTTT. Using reference TRBV9 and TRBJ1-3 for the parts outside the CDR3, the full variable domain is DSGVTQTPKHLITATGQRVTLRCSPRSGDLSVYWYQQSLDQGLQFLIQYYNGEERAKGNILERFSAQQFPDLHSELNLSSLELGDSALYFCASSVDPRATSGNTIYFGEGSWLTVV.

The gene calls are TRBV7-3 and TRBJ2-5; D is uncertain. TRBJ2-7 matches the DNA end more closely, so the J call is doubtful. Germline CDR1 reads SGHTA; CDR2 reads FQGTGA. The CDR3 contains 13 residues. CDR3 nucleotides: TGTGCCAGCAGCTCAAGAGTAACCTACGAGCAGTACTTC. It codes for CASSSRVTYEQYF.

This chain connects TRBV11-1 to TRBJ1-1, with D unresolved. Trimming cost V 5 bases and J 1 base, with 8 bases left between them. CDR1 SGHAT and CDR2 FQDESV come from the germline V gene (reference sequence). The CDR3 covers 13 residues. The CDR3 coding sequence is TGTGCCAGCAGCCACGGGCCGAACACTGAAGCTTTCTTT. As protein: CASSHGPNTEAFF.

This rearrangement joins TRBV9 to TRBJ2-1, with D hard to call. The length of the CDR3 is 17 residues. The germline V gene has CDR1 SGDLS and CDR2 YYNGEE. V lost 3 bases, J lost 5 bases, and 21 bases lay in between. CDR3 region: CASSGSPWRQTNNEQFF. In DNA, the CDR3 is TGTGCCAGCAGCGGAAGCCCGTGGCGGCAAACCAACAATGAGCAGTTCTTC.

This clone was counted between two and nine times. This sequence joins TRBV5-4 and TRBJ2-5; 7 positions match TRBD1. CDR1 and CDR2 from the germline V gene are SGHNT and YYREEE (reference sequence). Trimming at V came to 0 bases and at J to 5 bases, leaving 10 bases not matched to a gene. The CDR3 has 16 amino acids. The CDR3 sequence is CASSLGKGRGMETQYF. The CDR3 DNA is TGTGCCAGCAGCTTGGGGAAGGGCAGGGGGATGGAGACCCAGTACTTC.

This chain links TRBV4-3 with TRBJ2-7; 7 nucleotides agree with TRBD1. The CDR3 is 15 residues long. Germline-derived CDR1 and CDR2 are LGHNA and YSLEER. The V and J ends lost 2 bases and 2 bases, in that order; junction bases with no gene match: 6. In nucleotides, the CDR3 is TGCGCCAGCAGCCAACCCGACAGGGATGCCTACGAGCAGTACTTC. Protein product: CASSQPDRDAYEQYF.

The chain employs TRBV15 and TRBJ2-3; 9 bases agree with TRBD2. J gave up 3 bases and V 5 bases, and 6 bases lay outside the gene matches. Looked up from germline, CDR1 is LNHNV and CDR2 is YYDKDF (reference sequence). CDR3 length: 15 amino acids. CDR3 sequence: CATSVSGSRTDTQYF. The CDR3 bases are TGTGCCACCAGCGTTAGCGGGAGTCGGACAGATACGCAGTATTTT.